This TCR beta chain originates from a study of lymphopenia after photon versus proton radiotherapy. TCRdb's table, derived via immunoSEQ multiplex PCR, lists solely in-frame clones and lacks some. Of some 76,000 clones listed, about 90% are singletons. Comment on this clone: No antigen is known for it.

Study-wide results and limits: Survival link was tested only in deceased patients; proton benefit remains a possibility.

The sequence was obtained from a woman aged 40 to 50 with cholangiocarcinoma. The input for sequencing was peripheral blood, taken from a patient treated with photon-based radiotherapy.

CDR3 amino acids: CASTRQTSYEQYF. CDR3 nucleotide sequence: TGTGCCAGCACTAGACAGACCTCCTACGAGCAGTACTTC. The chain combines TRBV7-9 with TRBJ2-7, with a tentative D call TRBD1 (5 bases). Germline V gene lookup returns CDR1 SEHNR and CDR2 FQNEAQ (reference sequence). This CDR3 contains 13 residues. The ends were cut back, 7 bases at V and 0 bases at J, with 10 bases in the middle.